The rows below give T cell receptor beta chains drawn from one sample of a study of blood T cell repertoires in COVID-19. Produced via immunoSEQ multiplex PCR; TCRdb's table is partial and in-frame only. The repertoire holds more than 300,000 clones, with about 88% as singletons. The sequenced sample consisted of peripheral blood. Receptor source: a woman between 65 and 79 years old with COVID-19, enrolled during active disease. CDR3s include the opening cysteine and the closing phenylalanine or tryptophan. The D gene is left open where the match is weak. Part of the rows lack a size; the others show once, few, many or a class for expanded clones.

NA	NA	TRBV27	TRBJ1-3	TGTGCCAGCAGTTTAACCAGATCTGGAAACACCATATATTTT	CASSLTRSGNTIYF
NA	NA	TRBV15	TRBJ1-5	TGTGCCACCAGCACCGTTAATCAGCCCCAGCATTTT	CATSTVNQPQHF
NA	NA	TRBV5-1	TRBJ1-3	TGCGCCAGCAGCCCAGACAGGCCTACCACCTCTGGAAACACCATATATTTT	CASSPDRPTTSGNTIYF
NA	NA	TRBV5-1	TRBJ2-7	TGCGCCAGCAGCGCGGGGAGCCACGAGCAGTACTTC	CASSAGSHEQYF
NA	NA	TRBV19	TRBJ2-1	TGTGCCAGTAGTATAGTCGACAATGAGCAGTTCTTC	CASSIVDNEQFF
TRBD1	NA	TRBV11-2	TRBJ2-1	TGTGCCAGCAGCTTAGCTGACAGGGATTACAATGAGCAGTTCTTC	CASSLADRDYNEQFF
TRBD2	NA	TRBV2	TRBJ2-5	TGTGCCAGCAGTGAAGGTAGCGGGGGAAGAGAGACCCAGTACTTC	CASSEGSGGRETQYF
TRBD2	NA	TRBV2	TRBJ2-1	TGTGCCAGCAGGCACACTAGCGGGGTTACCTCCTACAATGAGCAGTTCTTC	CASRHTSGVTSYNEQFF
TRBD1	NA	TRBV7-9	TRBJ2-7	TGTGCCAGCAGCCCCACCGGGACAGGGAAGTACTTC	CASSPTGTGKYF
NA	NA	TRBV7-2	TRBJ2-5	TGTGCCAGCAGCCCCGCCGGGACCCAGTACTTC	CASSPAGTQYF
TRBD1	NA	TRBV27	TRBJ1-2	TGTGCCAGCAGTCCCCAAGGACAGGGGAGTTATGGCTACACCTTC	CASSPQGQGSYGYTF
NA	few	TRBV7-2	TRBJ2-3	TGTGCCAGCAGCTTATTAGTGCACACAGATACGCAGTATTTT	CASSLLVHTDTQYF
NA	NA	TRBV6-1	TRBJ1-1	TGTGCCAGCAGTGAACACAGGGCGAACACTGAAGCTTTCTTT	CASSEHRANTEAFF
TRBD1	NA	TRBV2	TRBJ1-6	TGTGCCAGCCATGGTCGGGACAGGGGTTATTCACCCCTCCACTTT	CASHGRDRGYSPLHF
NA	NA	TRBV11-2	TRBJ1-3	TGTGCCAGCAGCTCCCCCCCGAGCACCATATATTTT	CASSSPPSTIYF
NA	NA	TRBV30	TRBJ1-5	TGTGCCTGGAGTGTACGGGGGGGCGGTCAGCCCCAGCATTTT	CAWSVRGGGQPQHF
TRBD1	NA	TRBV19	TRBJ1-5	TGTGCCAGTACCCCGAATCAGGGGGGAGCTTCGCCCCAGCATTTT	CASTPNQGGASPQHF
NA	NA	TRBV9	TRBJ1-3	TGTGCCAGCAGCGTAGCTACGGGGGGGGCGACTGGAAACACCATATATTTT	CASSVATGGATGNTIYF
NA	NA	TRBV27	TRBJ2-1	TGTGCCAGCAGGCTATACAATGAGCAGTTCTTC	CASRLYNEQFF
NA	few	TRBV12-3/TRBV12-4	TRBJ1-1	TGTGCCAGCAGTTTAAGGTACAGGGAGGCTTTCTTT	CASSLRYREAFF
TRBD1	NA	TRBV29-1	TRBJ2-7	TGCAGCGTTGAAGGGTTGGCAGGGGGCGGCTACGAGCAGTACTTC	CSVEGLAGGGYEQYF
NA	NA	TRBV2	TRBJ2-2	TGTGCCAGCAGTTCTAACAGAAACACCGGGGAGCTGTTTTTT	CASSSNRNTGELFF
TRBD1	NA	TRBV5-8	TRBJ2-7	TGTGCCAGCAGCATTTTTCTGACAGGGGGCGGACTGTACTACGAGCAGTACTTC	CASSIFLTGGGLYYEQYF
NA	NA	TRBV30	TRBJ1-6	TGTGCCTGGAGTGTAGGGGCAGAGCATTCACCCCTCCACTTT	CAWSVGAEHSPLHF
NA	NA	TRBV4-1	TRBJ1-2	TGCGCCAGCAGCCAAGGGGCGGAGGCGTATGGCTACACCTTC	CASSQGAEAYGYTF
NA	NA	TRBV2	TRBJ2-7	TGTGCCAGCAGCAGTAGGGACATAAACGAGCAGTACTTC	CASSSRDINEQYF
NA	NA	TRBV11-2	TRBJ1-1	TGTGCCAGCAGCTTAAGATCTGCGCATGAAGCTTTCTTT	CASSLRSAHEAFF
NA	NA	TRBV15	TRBJ2-5	TGTGCCACCAGCAGAGATCCACAGCAACAAGAGACCCAGTACTTC	CATSRDPQQQETQYF
NA	NA	TRBV7-2	TRBJ1-1	TGTGCCAGCAGCCTGACACAGGGTAACACTGAAGCTTTCTTT	CASSLTQGNTEAFF
TRBD1	NA	TRBV7-8	TRBJ1-2	TGTGCCAGCAGCACAAGGGACAGGGATGGCTACACCTTC	CASSTRDRDGYTF
TRBD1	many	TRBV5-4	TRBJ2-7	TGTGCCAGCAGCTTGGATGGGACAGGGGGACACGAGCAGTACTTC	CASSLDGTGGHEQYF
NA	NA	TRBV18	TRBJ1-1	TGTGCCAGCTCCCCAAAGGGGGTGGGCACTGAAGCTTTCTTT	CASSPKGVGTEAFF
TRBD1	NA	TRBV19	TRBJ2-2	TGTGCCAGTAGGACGGGACAGACCTACACCGGGGAGCTGTTTTTT	CASRTGQTYTGELFF
TRBD2	NA	TRBV5-1	TRBJ2-3	TGCGCCAGCAGCTTGGTTAGCGGGGGAGGGGATACGCAGTATTTT	CASSLVSGGGDTQYF
NA	NA	TRBV25-1	TRBJ2-7	TGTGCCAGCAGTGAATATGAGGCCGGATACGAGCAGTACTTC	CASSEYEAGYEQYF
TRBD1	NA	TRBV5-6	TRBJ1-4	TGTGCCAGCAGCCATAGACAGGGGGGGTCGATAATCGATGAAAAACTGTTTTTT	CASSHRQGGSIIDEKLFF
TRBD1	NA	TRBV7-3	TRBJ1-1	TGTGCCAGCAGCTGGCGGACAGGGAGACTCACTGAAGCTTTCTTT	CASSWRTGRLTEAFF
NA	NA	TRBV5-8	TRBJ1-1	TGTGCCAGCAGCAGGACAGCCAACACTGAAGCTTTCTTT	CASSRTANTEAFF
NA	once	TRBV12-3/TRBV12-4	TRBJ1-6	TGTGCCAGCAGTCCGTGGGGGGATTCACCCCTCCACTTT	CASSPWGDSPLHF
NA	NA	TRBV5-1	TRBJ2-7	TGCGCCAGCAGCTTGGCGGCAGGGGAGTTCTACGAGCAGTACTTC	CASSLAAGEFYEQYF
NA	NA	TRBV21-1	TRBJ2-1	TGTGCCAGCAGCATCACTAGGGCGGAGGCCCGCTCCTACAATGAGCAGTTCTTC	CASSITRAEARSYNEQFF
NA	NA	TRBV7-2	TRBJ1-3	TGTGCCAGCAGCCCGAGGACTTTGTCCGGAAACACCATATATTTT	CASSPRTLSGNTIYF
NA	NA	TRBV6-5	TRBJ2-2	TGTGCCAGCAGTTCAAATATAGCGAAGACCGGGGAGCTGTTTTTT	CASSSNIAKTGELFF
NA	NA	TRBV21-1	TRBJ2-3	TGTGCCAGCAGCAATGAAACCGGGGGGCACACAGATACGCAGTATTTT	CASSNETGGHTDTQYF
NA	NA	TRBV25-1	TRBJ2-1	TGTGCCAGCAGTGAATATAATGGGCAGGGGGGAGGCGATGAGCAGTTCTTC	CASSEYNGQGGGDEQFF
TRBD1	NA	TRBV5-1	TRBJ2-3	TGCGCCAGCAGCCTAGCCACAACAGGGGGCACAGATACGCAGTATTTT	CASSLATTGGTDTQYF
NA	NA	TRBV5-1	TRBJ1-2	TGCGCCAGCAGCTTGCAGGGACTAAACTATGGCTACACCTTC	CASSLQGLNYGYTF
TRBD2	NA	TRBV27	TRBJ2-7	TGTGCCAGCAGTTATCGGGGGGAGGGCCCCTACGAGCAGTACTTC	CASSYRGEGPYEQYF
NA	NA	TRBV4-1	TRBJ1-2	TGCGCCAGCAGCCAAGATAGTTATGGCTACACCTTC	CASSQDSYGYTF
NA	once	TRBV5-8	TRBJ1-2	TGTGCCAGCACCTTCGGGGCAGGGGCCATCTATGGCTACACCTTC	CASTFGAGAIYGYTF